The TCR beta chain under discussion was sequenced for a study of shared clonotypes between healthy human individuals (dated by TCRdb to the early 2020s). Study-level background: A couple of women and a few men aged 18 to 49 years were included in the cohort. Each donor's leukapheresis produced roughly between about 0.9 and 9.5 billion PBMCs. To estimate repertoire size and how much clonotype sharing occurs between individuals, the study deeply sequenced the blood TCR repertoires of roughly 5 healthy adults. Per donor, three plates each were used for CD4 naive and CD4 memory, two for CD8 naive, and one for CD8 memory. Libraries were prepared and TCR repertoires were sequenced by different laboratories using diverse techniques, in order to increase sequencing depth and limit assay-specific biases.

Reading the germline V gene gives CDR1 LGHNA and CDR2 YSLEER. V and J lose 2 bases and 6 bases, and a span of 16 bases separates them. The CDR3 sequence holds 15 residues, the cysteine and phenylalanine included. Only the CDR3 portion is preserved as DNA: 45 bases, with reading frame beginning at the first base. Using the deep immunoSEQ assay, multiplex PCR amplified TCR CDR3 regions from genomic DNA. Extracted genomic DNA from each cell subset was distributed evenly across all wells of several immunoSEQ 96-well plates, and each plate was treated as a replicate. Each replicate PCR for sorted subsets received 200 ng genomic DNA, equal to roughly 30,000 T cell genomes. The purified libraries were quantified using a Qubit 3.0 fluorometer, sized with a Bioanalyzer 2100, and then quantified again using the KAPA Library Quantification kit. Every immunoSEQ 96-well plate was sequenced on a dedicated single-read 150-cycle Illumina NextSeq 550 flow cell. The authors processed their data as follows. Because the immunoSEQ output held only junctional sequences and lacked quality scores, the filtering could not match the filtering applied to full-length reads. To assign V/J genes and CDR3, sequences were annotated using PyIR, a Python wrapper for IgBLAST v1.9, with IMGT germline references. Reads were removed for weak V/J assignments (E-value above 1e-6), missing CDR3, stop codons, out-of-frame junctions, or ambiguous translated residues. V3J clonotypes were defined as sequences sharing an identical inferred V gene, J gene, and CDR3 amino acid sequence. The percentage overlap between two repertoires was calculated by dividing the number of shared unique clonotypes by the size of the smaller repertoire. Repertoire richness was assessed with RTK rarefaction, the Chao1 estimator, and Recon v2.1 estimates of unobserved clonotypes. Generation probabilities were computed with OLGA for all TCRbeta clonotypes obtained by the gDNA method from a few donors. Entries here come from immuneACCESS through TCRdb and include only in-frame sequences with V and J called. Some clones fail to appear in such tables; in the studies checked, an unresolved V gene covers under half of the shortfall, and the cause of the remainder is unknown. The V and J calls and clone size come from that table; D and trimming were worked out from the DNA. Across this sample there are roughly 2.4 million clones, with approximately 95% seen only once. Clones ranked in the top ten supply 0.1% to 0.15% of the sample.

Healthy HIV-negative adults with no recently reported acute infections or vaccinations were included as donors. Every donor was a Caucasian adult residing in Nashville, Tennessee, USA. CD4+ T cells were enriched by magnetic negative selection, after which naive cells were positively selected on CD45RA and the negative fraction was taken as the memory subset. Blood was collected by leukapheresis, and PBMCs were isolated by Ficoll-Histopaque density gradient centrifugation and then cryopreserved in liquid nitrogen vapor phase. Analytical flow cytometry was used to check the purity and quantity of every magnetically sorted T cell population. Each sorted fraction had its genomic DNA isolated and then quantified by UV absorbance on a Nanodrop 2000c. What the research found in general, with its limitations: The small number of donors limited the genetic and exposure-history diversity represented. Sampling was restricted to blood, and TCR repertoires in tissues likely differ from the TCR repertoires found in blood. Estimated clonotype richness was generally larger for naive than for memory subsets. Compared with non-shared clonotypes, the clonotypes found in all four sorted-subset donors had higher generation probabilities. Pairwise subsampling indicated that sequencing depth was expected to affect the degree of clonotype sharing among donors. Incomplete sequencing was indicated by rarefaction of sorted-subset datasets, despite the large sequencing depth. Across several donors, approximately 5% of naive CD4, roughly 3.4% of naive CD8, about 2.3% of memory CD4, and about 0.4% of memory CD8 clonotypes were shared.

On this clone itself: Its binding antigen is unknown. Base quality data are lacking; no much larger clone is found one base away.

The TCR was taken from a man aged 18 to 30 in good health. The V and J genes are TRBV4-3 and TRBJ1-2; the D gene is possibly TRBD1, with 6 bases matching. What was sequenced was naive CD4+ T cells sorted from blood. The sample's cell subset or site label is to be understood as: CD45RA+ positively selected. The CDR3 protein sequence reads: CASSQREAGGDGYTF. The nucleotide sequence is given as TGCGCCAGCAGCCAAAGAGAGGCGGGGGGCGATGGCTACACCTTC.